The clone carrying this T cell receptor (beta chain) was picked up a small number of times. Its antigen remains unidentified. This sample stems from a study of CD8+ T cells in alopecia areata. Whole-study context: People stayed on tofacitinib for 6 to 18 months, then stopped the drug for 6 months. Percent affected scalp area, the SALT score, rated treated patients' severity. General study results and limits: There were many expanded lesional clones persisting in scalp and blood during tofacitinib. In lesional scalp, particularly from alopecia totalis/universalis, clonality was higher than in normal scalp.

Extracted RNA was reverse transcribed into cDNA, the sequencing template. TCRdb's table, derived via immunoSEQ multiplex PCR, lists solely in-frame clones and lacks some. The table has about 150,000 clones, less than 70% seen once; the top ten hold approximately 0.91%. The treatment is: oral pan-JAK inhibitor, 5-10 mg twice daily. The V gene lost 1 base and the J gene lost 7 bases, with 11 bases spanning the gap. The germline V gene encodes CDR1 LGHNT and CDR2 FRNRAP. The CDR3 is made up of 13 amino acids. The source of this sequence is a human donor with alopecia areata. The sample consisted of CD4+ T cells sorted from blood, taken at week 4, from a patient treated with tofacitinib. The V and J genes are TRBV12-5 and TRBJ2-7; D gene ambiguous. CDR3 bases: TGTGCTAGTGGTTTGGGAGAGGATTGGGAGCAGTACTTC. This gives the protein CASGLGEDWEQYF.